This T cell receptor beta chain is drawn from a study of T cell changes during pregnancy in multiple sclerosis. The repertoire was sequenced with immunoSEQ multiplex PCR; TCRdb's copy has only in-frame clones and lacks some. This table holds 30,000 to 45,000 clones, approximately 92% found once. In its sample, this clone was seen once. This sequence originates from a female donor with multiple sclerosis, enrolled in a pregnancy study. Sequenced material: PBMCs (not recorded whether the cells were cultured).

For the CDR3, the DNA is TGTGCCAGCAGTTTTCCCCGGGACAGGGAGGGTGAGCAGTTCTTC. The encoded protein is CASSFPRDREGEQFF. The J gene is TRBJ2-1, the V gene TRBV28; 9 nucleotides agree with TRBD1. The CDR3 is 15 amino acids. Trimming removed 3 bases from V and 9 bases from J; junction bases left unmatched: 9. CDR1 is MDHEN, CDR2 SYDVKM, per germline.